The present T cell receptor beta chain was sequenced within a study of T cells in Graves' hyperthyroidism and ophthalmopathy. Study outcomes and limitations: Most expanded thyroid clonotypes above 0.001 also appeared in blood.

A note on this clonotype: Antigen specificity is unknown.

Amplified TCR beta CDR3 regions came from RNA transcripts. With the HTBI primer set, the TCR CDR3 went through a first round of RT-PCR. Via MiXCR, TCRdb re-called the multiplex PCR reads, giving one row per CDR3 protein. This sample has about 590,000 distinct CDR3 sequences, with about 15% found just once. This CDR3 contains 14 residues. Germline V gene sequence: CDR1 SEHNR, CDR2 FQNEAQ (reference sequence). The germline V and J ends were trimmed by 0 bases and 1 base, with 6 bases remaining between them. The rearrangement links TRBV7-9 to TRBJ2-5; D is uncertain. The sequence derives from a woman aged 25 to 39 with Graves' hyperthyroidism. Input material: blood. The DNA for the CDR3 is TGTGCCAGCAGCTTAGCGCAGGTCCAAGAGACCCAGTACTTC. This gives the protein CASSLAQVQETQYF. Drawing the rest from reference TRBV7-9 and TRBJ2-5, the complete variable domain is DTGVSQNPRHKITKRGQNVTFRCDPISEHNRLYWYRQTLGQGPEFLTYFQNEAQLEKSRLLSDRFSAERPKGSFSTLEIQRTEQGDSAMYLCASSLAQVQETQYFGPGTRLLVL.